This T cell receptor beta chain derives from a study of blood T cell repertoires in COVID-19. Across the whole study: Researchers got acute and convalescent COVID-19 samples from the United States, Italy and Spain. Sources were T cells, B-cell-depleted T cells, or PBMCs; the material itself was cDNA or gDNA.

In the study's own analysis: It was from reference gene primer amplification that nucleated cell counts were estimated. TCRdb keeps only in-frame clones here, not all; method: immunoSEQ multiplex PCR. The DNA was the basis for D and trimming; V, J and clone size are from that table. The repertoire holds approximately 62,000 clones, with 85% to 90% as singletons. CDR1 and CDR2 from the germline V gene are KGHSH and LQKENI. This CDR3 has 14 residues. V lost 3 bases, J lost 9 bases, and 12 bases lay in between. Sequencing was done on a sample of peripheral blood. This sequence joins TRBV18 and TRBJ1-6; a weak D match, TRBD1 (6 bases). This TCR derives from a human donor with active COVID-19. The donor label of this sample is uncertain. The CDR3 bases are TGTGCCAGCTCACCGGGGGGGCCCGGTTCACCCCTCCACTTT. This translates into CASSPGGPGSPLHF.